The subject of this entry is one T cell receptor beta chain. Per germline, CDR1 LNHNV and CDR2 YYDKDF (reference sequence). Trimming pared 0 bases from V and 0 bases from J, leaving 9 bases between. The CDR3 is 16 amino acids. This specimen comes from a study of blood T cell repertoires in COVID-19. Across the whole study: The study drew acute and convalescent COVID-19 samples from the United States, Italy and Spain.

Generated by immunoSEQ multiplex PCR, the TCRdb table keeps only in-frame clones and is missing some. The profile shows roughly 71,000 clones, roughly 85% of them singletons. The V and J genes are TRBV15 and TRBJ1-5; D not resolved. The origin of this receptor is a woman older than 75 with acute or convalescent COVID-19. The sample comprised peripheral blood. CDR3 in DNA: TGTGCCACCAGCAGAGATCGAGGGATTAGCAATCAGCCCCAGCATTTT. Residues: CATSRDRGISNQPQHF.